The TCR beta chain under discussion was sequenced for a study of cytotoxic CD8 clonotypes in ibrutinib-treated CLL. Study details: IGHV unmutated under 18; relapsed/refractory about 10; treatment-naive roughly 14. Findings of the study overall: Sustained-remission and progressing patients diverged in sampling times. Private clonotypes, not public ones, expanded at ibrutinib response. Before falling back toward baseline at progression, clonality had risen at the time of ibrutinib response.

V was pared by 5 bases and J by 5 bases, with 9 bases of the junction left unmatched. Germline assignment: CDR1 MGHRA and CDR2 YSYEKL. The CDR3 sequence is 15 residues long. As to this clone: The antigen is not known.

Data came from immunoSEQ multiplex PCR; TCRdb stores just in-frame clones and leaves some out. The repertoire holds approximately 50,000 clones, with around 52% as singletons. Sequenced here: PBMCs, sampled at disease progression, from a patient treated with ibrutinib. The chain combines TRBV4-1 with TRBJ1-2; 9 bases fit TRBD1. The source is a human donor with chronic lymphocytic leukemia. This CDR3 is CASSSRDRDFYGYTF. Here the CDR3 DNA reads TGCGCCAGCAGCTCCCGGGACAGGGATTTTTATGGCTACACCTTC.